The rows below give T cell receptor beta chains drawn from one sample of a study of patients and donors after allogeneic stem cell transplantation. TCRdb analysed the RT-PCR reads with MiXCR anew, one entry per CDR3 protein. The top ten clones hold 25% to 35% of a sample with approximately 98,000 distinct CDR3 sequences, 35% of them seen once. The sample consisted of blood, either unsorted or a sorted T cell fraction (not recorded which). These receptors were taken from a human donor who was either an allogeneic HSCT recipient or a stem cell or donor lymphocyte infusion donor (not recorded which). It is not recorded whose cells these are; they may come from a transplant donor. Each CDR3 is given with its conserved first and last residue. A D gene is named only where the DNA matches it firmly. Where a row states a size, it is once, few, many or the class of an expanded clone; other rows omit it.

V	J	size	D	CDR3	DNA
TRBV12-3/TRBV12-4	TRBJ1-4	.	TRBD1	CASRAGTGAEKLFF	TGTGCCAGCAGGGCCGGGACAGGGGCTGAAAAACTGTTTTTT
TRBV7-8	TRBJ2-1	.	TRBD1	CASSLGTTGLVFGPLYEQFF	TGTGCCAGCAGCTTAGGGACGACAGGGTTGGTATTTGGCCCCCTCTATGAGCAGTTCTTC
TRBV4-2	TRBJ1-5	many	.	CASSPGQNSNQPQHF	TGTGCCAGCAGCCCCGGACAGAACAGCAATCAGCCCCAGCATTTT
TRBV27	TRBJ2-7	.	.	CASSQKGRTGYEQYF	TGTGCCAGCAGCCAGAAAGGCCGTACCGGGTACGAGCAGTACTTC
TRBV6-2/TRBV6-3	TRBJ2-2	.	TRBD1	CASSDRDVTGELFF	TGTGCCAGCAGTGACAGGGATGTAACCGGGGAGCTGTTTTTT
TRBV12-3/TRBV12-4	TRBJ1-6	.	.	CASSLRDGYSPLHF	TGTGCCAGCAGTTTAAGGGACGGCTATTCACCCCTCCACTTT
TRBV20-1	TRBJ2-1	.	TRBD2	CSANSGSTRSSYNEQFF	TGCAGTGCTAATAGCGGGAGTACAAGGAGCTCCTACAATGAGCAGTTCTTC
TRBV6-6	TRBJ1-3	few	.	CASSYSEKGFGNTIYF	TGTGCCAGCAGTTACTCAGAGAAGGGTTTTGGAAACACCATATATTTT
TRBV28	TRBJ2-1	.	.	CASSYPVTAYNEQFF	TGTGCCAGCAGTTACCCCGTGACAGCCTACAATGAGCAGTTCTTC
TRBV14	TRBJ2-7	.	.	CASSQGWGGHEQYF	TGTGCCAGCAGCCAAGGTTGGGGCGGCCACGAGCAGTACTTC
TRBV24-1	TRBJ2-1	.	TRBD1	CATKGGDEQFF	TGTGCCACCAAAGGGGGCGATGAGCAGTTCTTC
TRBV6-5	TRBJ1-2	few	TRBD1	CASSYDRVGGYTF	TGTGCCAGCAGCTACGACAGGGTGGGTGGCTACACCTTC
TRBV20-1	TRBJ2-7	.	.	CSASGRGAYEQYF	TGCAGTGCTAGCGGGAGAGGGGCCTACGAGCAGTACTTC
TRBV19	TRBJ1-5	few	TRBD1	CASKMGQGGQPQHF	TGTGCCAGTAAAATGGGGCAGGGGGGACAGCCCCAGCATTTT
TRBV6-2/TRBV6-3	TRBJ1-1	.	.	CASSYQTRNTEAFF	TGTGCCAGCAGTTACCAAACTAGGAACACTGAAGCTTTCTTT
TRBV20-1	TRBJ1-6	few	TRBD1	CSARMDRVRSPLHF	TGCAGTGCTAGAATGGACAGGGTGCGTTCACCCCTCCACTTT
TRBV5-1	TRBJ2-5	.	.	CASSLTASETQYF	TGCGCCAGCAGCTTGACGGCCTCAGAGACCCAGTACTTC
TRBV18	TRBJ2-7	.	TRBD2	CASSPLVLAGVNEQYF	TGTGCCAGCTCACCACTTGTCTTAGCGGGAGTAAACGAGCAGTACTTC
TRBV11-3	TRBJ2-1	once	.	CASSPGPVNEQFF	TGTGCCAGCAGCCCTGGGCCGGTCAATGAGCAGTTCTTC